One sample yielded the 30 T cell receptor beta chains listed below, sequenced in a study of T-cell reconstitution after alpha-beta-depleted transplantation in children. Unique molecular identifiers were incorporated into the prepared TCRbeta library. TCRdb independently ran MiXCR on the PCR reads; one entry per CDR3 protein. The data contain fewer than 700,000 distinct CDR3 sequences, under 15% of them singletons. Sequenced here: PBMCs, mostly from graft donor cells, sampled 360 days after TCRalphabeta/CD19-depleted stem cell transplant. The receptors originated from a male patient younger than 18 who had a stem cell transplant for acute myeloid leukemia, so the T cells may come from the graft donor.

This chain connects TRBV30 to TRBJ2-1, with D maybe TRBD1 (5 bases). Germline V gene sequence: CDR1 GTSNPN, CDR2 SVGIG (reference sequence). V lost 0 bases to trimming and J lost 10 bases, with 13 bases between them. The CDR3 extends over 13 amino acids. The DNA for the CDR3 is TGTGCCTGGAGTGTATTCGGATCAGGGGAGCAGTTCTTC. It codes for CAWSVFGSGEQFF.

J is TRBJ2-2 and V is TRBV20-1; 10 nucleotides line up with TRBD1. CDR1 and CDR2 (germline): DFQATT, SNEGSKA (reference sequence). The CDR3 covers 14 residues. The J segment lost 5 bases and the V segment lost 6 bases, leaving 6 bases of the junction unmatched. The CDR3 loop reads CSAVTGGQTGELFF. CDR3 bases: TGCAGTGCCGTGACAGGGGGCCAGACCGGGGAGCTGTTTTTT.

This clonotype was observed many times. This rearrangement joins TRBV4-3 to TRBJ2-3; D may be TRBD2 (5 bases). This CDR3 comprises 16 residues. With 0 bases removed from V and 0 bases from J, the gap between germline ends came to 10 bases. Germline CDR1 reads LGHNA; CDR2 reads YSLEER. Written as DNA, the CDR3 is TGCGCCAGCAGCCAAGATTCCGGGGTTAGCACAGATACGCAGTATTTT. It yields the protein CASSQDSGVSTDTQYF.

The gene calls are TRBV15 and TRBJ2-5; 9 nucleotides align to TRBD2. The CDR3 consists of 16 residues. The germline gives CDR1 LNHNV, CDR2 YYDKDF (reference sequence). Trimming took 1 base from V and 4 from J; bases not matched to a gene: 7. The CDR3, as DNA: TGTGCCACCAGCAGAGGTTCCGCTAGCGGGGTAGAGACCCAGTACTTC. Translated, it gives CATSRGSASGVETQYF.

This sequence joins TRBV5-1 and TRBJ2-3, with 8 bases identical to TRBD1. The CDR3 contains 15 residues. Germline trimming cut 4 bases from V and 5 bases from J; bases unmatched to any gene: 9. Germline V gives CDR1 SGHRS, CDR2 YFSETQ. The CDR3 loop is CASSPDRGVKDTQYF. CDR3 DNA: TGCGCCAGCAGCCCAGACAGGGGAGTGAAAGATACGCAGTATTTT.

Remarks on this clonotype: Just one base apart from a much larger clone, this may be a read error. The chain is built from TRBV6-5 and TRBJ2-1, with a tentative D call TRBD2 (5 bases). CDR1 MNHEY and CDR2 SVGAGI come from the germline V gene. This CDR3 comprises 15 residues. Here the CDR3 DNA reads TGTGCCAGCAGTCTCGAGGGTAGGGCTAGGGATGAGGAGTTCTTC. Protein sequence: CASSLEGRARDEEFF.

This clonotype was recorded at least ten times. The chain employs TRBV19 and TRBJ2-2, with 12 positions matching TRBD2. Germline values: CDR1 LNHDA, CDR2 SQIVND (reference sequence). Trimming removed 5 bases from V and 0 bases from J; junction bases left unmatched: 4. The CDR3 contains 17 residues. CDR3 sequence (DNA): TGTGCCAGTAGTTGGGGACTAGCGGGCGCGAACACCGGGGAGCTGTTTTTT. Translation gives CASSWGLAGANTGELFF.

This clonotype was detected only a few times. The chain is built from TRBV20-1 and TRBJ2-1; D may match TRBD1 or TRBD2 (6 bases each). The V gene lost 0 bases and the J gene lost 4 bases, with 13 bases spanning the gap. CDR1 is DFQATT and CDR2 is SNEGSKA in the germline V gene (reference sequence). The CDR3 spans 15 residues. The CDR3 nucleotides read TGCAGTGCTAGAGATCTCGGGGGCCCTTACAATGAGCAGTTCTTC. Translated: CSARDLGGPYNEQFF.

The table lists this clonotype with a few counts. The CDR3 region is CSVDRGPFEAFF. The CDR3 DNA follows: TGCAGCGTTGACAGGGGGCCCTTCGAAGCTTTCTTT. This chain joins TRBV29-1 and TRBJ1-1; 8 bases are shared with TRBD1. Losses at the gene ends were 3 bases for V and 8 bases for J; bases not matched to a gene: 5. The germline CDR1 and CDR2 sequences are SQVTM and ANQGSEA. This CDR3 comprises 12 residues. Drawing the rest from reference TRBV29-1 and TRBJ1-1, the complete variable domain is SAVISQKPSRDICQRGTSLTIQCQVDSQVTMMFWYRQQPGQSLTLIATANQGSEATYESGFVIDKFPISRPNLTFSTLTVSNMSPEDSSIYLCSVDRGPFEAFFGQGTRLTVV.

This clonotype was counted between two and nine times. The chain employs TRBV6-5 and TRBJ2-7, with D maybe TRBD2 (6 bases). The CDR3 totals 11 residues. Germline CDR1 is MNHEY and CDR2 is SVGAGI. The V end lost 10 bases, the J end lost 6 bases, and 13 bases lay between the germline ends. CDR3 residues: CATSVPGEQYF. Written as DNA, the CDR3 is TGTGCCACTAGCGTCCCCGGCGAGCAGTACTTC.

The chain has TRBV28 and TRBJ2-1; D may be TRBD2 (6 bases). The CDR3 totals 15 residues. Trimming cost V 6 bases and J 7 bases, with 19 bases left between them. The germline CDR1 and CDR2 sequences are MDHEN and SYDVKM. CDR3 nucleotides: TGTGCCAGCAGAAGACTCCTCGCGGGGTGGAATGAGCAGTTCTTC. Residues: CASRRLLAGWNEQFF. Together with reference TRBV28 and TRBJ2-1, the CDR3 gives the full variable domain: DVKVTQSSRYLVKRTGEKVFLECVQDMDHENMFWYRQDPGLGLRLIYFSYDVKMKEKGDIPEGYSVSREKKERFSLILESASTNQTSMYLCASRRLLAGWNEQFFGPGTRLTVL.

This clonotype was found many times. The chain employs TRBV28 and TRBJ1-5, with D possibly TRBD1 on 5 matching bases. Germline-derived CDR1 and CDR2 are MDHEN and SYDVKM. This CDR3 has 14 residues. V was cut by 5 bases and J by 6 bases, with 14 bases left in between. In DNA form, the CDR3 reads TGTGCCAGCAGTGATCGGACAAGCGGTCAGCCCCAGCATTTT. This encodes CASSDRTSGQPQHF.

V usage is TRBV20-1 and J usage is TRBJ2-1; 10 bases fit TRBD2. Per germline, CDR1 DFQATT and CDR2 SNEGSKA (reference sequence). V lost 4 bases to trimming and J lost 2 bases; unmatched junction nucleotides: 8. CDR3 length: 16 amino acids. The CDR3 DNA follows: TGCAGTGCTATTCTAGCGGGAGAAGGGACCTACAATGAGCAGTTCTTC. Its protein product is CSAILAGEGTYNEQFF.

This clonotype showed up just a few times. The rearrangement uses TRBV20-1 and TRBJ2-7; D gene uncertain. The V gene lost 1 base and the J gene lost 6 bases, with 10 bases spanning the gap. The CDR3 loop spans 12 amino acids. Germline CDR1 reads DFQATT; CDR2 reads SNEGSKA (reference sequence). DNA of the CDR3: TGCAGTGCTAGAGCGGACCTGCTCGAGCAGTACTTC. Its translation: CSARADLLEQYF.

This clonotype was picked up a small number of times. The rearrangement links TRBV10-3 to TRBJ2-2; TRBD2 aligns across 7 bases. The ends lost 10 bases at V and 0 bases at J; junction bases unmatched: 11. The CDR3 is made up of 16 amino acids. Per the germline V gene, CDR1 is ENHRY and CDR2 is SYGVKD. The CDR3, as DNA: TGTGCCACTTCAATTACTAGCGTTTCGAACACCGGGGAGCTGTTTTTT. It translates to CATSITSVSNTGELFF.

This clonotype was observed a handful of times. CDR3 amino acids: CASAVGGNTGELFF. CDR3 DNA: TGCGCCAGCGCCGTGGGGGGTAACACCGGGGAGCTGTTTTTT. The chain has TRBV5-1 and TRBJ2-2, with D possibly being TRBD2 (6 bases). CDR3 length: 14 residues. V was cut by 7 bases and J by 2 bases, with 12 bases left in between. CDR1 and CDR2 (germline): SGHRS, YFSETQ.

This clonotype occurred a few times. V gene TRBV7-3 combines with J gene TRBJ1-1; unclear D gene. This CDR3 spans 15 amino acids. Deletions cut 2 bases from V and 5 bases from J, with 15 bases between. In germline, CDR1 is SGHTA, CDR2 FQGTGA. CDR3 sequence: CASSLASSGGTEAFF. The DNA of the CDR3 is TGTGCCAGCAGCTTAGCCTCGTCAGGAGGAACTGAAGCTTTCTTT.

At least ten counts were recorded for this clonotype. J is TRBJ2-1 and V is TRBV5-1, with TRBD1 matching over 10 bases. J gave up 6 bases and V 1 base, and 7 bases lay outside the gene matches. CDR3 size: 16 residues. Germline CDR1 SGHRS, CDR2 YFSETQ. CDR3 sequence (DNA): TGCGCCAGCAGCTTGATCCGGGACAGGGGTAGCAATGAGCAGTTCTTC. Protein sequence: CASSLIRDRGSNEQFF.

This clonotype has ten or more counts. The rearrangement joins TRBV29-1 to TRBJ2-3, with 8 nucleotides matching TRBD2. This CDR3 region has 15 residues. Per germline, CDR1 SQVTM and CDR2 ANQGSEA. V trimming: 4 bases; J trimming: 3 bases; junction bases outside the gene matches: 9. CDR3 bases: TGCAGCGTTGCCGGGGGGGGAAGTCCGACAGATACGCAGTATTTT. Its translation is CSVAGGGSPTDTQYF.

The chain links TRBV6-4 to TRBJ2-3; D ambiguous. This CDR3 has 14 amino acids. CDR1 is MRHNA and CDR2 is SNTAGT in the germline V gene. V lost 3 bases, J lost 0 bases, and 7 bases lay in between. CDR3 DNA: TGTGCCAGCAGTGAAGCTCCTAGCACAGATACGCAGTATTTT. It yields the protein CASSEAPSTDTQYF.

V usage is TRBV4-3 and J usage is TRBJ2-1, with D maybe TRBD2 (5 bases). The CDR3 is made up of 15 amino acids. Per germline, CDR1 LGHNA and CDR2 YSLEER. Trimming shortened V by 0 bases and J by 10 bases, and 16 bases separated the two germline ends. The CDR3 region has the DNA TGCGCCAGCAGCCAAGATCGCCTGGTAGCGACCGAGCAGTTCTTC. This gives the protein CASSQDRLVATEQFF.

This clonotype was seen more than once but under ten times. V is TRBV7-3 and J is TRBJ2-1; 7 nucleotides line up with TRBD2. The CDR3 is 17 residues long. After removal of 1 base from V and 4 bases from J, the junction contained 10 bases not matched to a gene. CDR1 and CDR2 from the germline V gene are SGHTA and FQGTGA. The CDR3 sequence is CASSLSGASGWYNEQFF. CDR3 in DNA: TGTGCCAGCAGCTTAAGCGGGGCTAGCGGCTGGTACAATGAGCAGTTCTTC.

CDR3: CASSPSSGRVYTDTQYF. The CDR3 DNA follows: TGTGCCAGCAGCCCATCTAGCGGGAGGGTCTACACAGATACGCAGTATTTT. The V gene is TRBV7-9, the J gene TRBJ2-3, with 12 nucleotides matching TRBD2. CDR3 size: 17 residues. In germline, CDR1 is SEHNR, CDR2 FQNEAQ (reference sequence). V lost 5 bases, J lost 2 bases, and 8 bases stayed unmatched.

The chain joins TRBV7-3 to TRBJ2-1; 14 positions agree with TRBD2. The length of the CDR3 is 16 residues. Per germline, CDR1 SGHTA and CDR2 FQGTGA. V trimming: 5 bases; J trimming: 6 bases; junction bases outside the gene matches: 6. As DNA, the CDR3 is TGTGCCAGCAGCGGCGCCGGGACTAGCGGGAGCAATGAGCAGTTCTTC. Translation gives CASSGAGTSGSNEQFF.

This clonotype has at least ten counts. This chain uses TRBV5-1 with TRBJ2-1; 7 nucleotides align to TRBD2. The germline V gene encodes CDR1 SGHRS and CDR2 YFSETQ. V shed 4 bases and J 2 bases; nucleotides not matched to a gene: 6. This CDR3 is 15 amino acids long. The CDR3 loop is CASSLPSGTYNEQFF. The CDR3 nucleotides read TGCGCCAGCAGCCTCCCAAGCGGGACCTACAATGAGCAGTTCTTC.

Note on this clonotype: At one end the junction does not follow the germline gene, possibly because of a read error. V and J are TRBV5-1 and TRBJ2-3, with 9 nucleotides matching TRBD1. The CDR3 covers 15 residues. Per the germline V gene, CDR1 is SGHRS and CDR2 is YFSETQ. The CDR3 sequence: CACSVQGARTDTQYF. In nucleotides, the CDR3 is TGCGCCTGCAGCGTACAGGGGGCTAGGACAGATACGCAGTATTTT.

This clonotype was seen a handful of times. This CDR3 reads CAISPLAGGETGELFF. The CDR3 DNA reads as TGTGCCATCTCCCCTCTAGCGGGAGGGGAAACCGGGGAGCTGTTTTTT. The chain employs TRBV10-3 and TRBJ2-2; 12 positions match TRBD2. From germline, CDR1 is ENHRY and CDR2 SYGVKD. CDR3 length: 16 residues. After removal of 8 bases from V and 5 bases from J, the junction contained 9 bases not matched to a gene.

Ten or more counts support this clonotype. The DNA for the CDR3 is TGTGCCAGCAGTTTACGGACCTCTGGAAACACCATATATTTT. Protein: CASSLRTSGNTIYF. The chain uses TRBV12-3 or TRBV12-4 and TRBJ1-3; D gene ambiguous. There are 14 residues in the CDR3. Trimming took 2 bases from V and 0 from J, leaving 5 bases between them.

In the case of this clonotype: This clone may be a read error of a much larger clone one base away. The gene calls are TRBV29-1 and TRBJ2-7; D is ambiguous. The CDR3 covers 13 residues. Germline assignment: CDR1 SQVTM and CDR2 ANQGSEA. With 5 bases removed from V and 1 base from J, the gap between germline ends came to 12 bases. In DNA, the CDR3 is TGCAGCGTTAAATCCAGCATTTCCTACGAGCAGTACTTC. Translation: CSVKSSISYEQYF.

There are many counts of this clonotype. The CDR3 loop is CASSFPGQGSYEQYF. CDR3 bases: TGTGCCAGCAGTTTTCCGGGACAGGGGTCGTACGAGCAGTACTTC. The chain links TRBV28 to TRBJ2-7, with 10 positions matching TRBD1. Germline values: CDR1 MDHEN, CDR2 SYDVKM. The CDR3 totals 15 residues. The J segment lost 4 bases and the V segment lost 3 bases, leaving 6 bases of the junction unmatched.